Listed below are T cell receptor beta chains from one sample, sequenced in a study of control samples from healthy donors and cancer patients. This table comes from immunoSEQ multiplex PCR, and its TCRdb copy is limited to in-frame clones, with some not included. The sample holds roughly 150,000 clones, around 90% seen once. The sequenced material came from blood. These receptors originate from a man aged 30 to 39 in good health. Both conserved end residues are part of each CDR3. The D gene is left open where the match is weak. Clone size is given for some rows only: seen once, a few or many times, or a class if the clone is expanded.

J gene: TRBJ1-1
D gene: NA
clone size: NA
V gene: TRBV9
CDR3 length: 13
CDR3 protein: CASNSGGNTEAFF
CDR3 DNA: TGTGCCAGCAACTCGGGGGGGAACACTGAAGCTTTCTTT

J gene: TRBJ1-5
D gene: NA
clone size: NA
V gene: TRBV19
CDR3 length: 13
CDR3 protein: CASSLTHNQPQHF
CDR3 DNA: TGTGCCAGTAGTCTGACCCACAATCAGCCCCAGCATTTT

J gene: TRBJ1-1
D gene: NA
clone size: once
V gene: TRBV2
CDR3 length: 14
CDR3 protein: CASTLTGGNTEAFF
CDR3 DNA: TGTGCCAGCACCCTGACAGGAGGGAACACTGAAGCTTTCTTT

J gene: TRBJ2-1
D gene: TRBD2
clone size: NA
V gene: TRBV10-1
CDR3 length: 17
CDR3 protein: CAPSGALAGVRYNEQFF
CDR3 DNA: TGCGCCCCCTCCGGGGCCCTAGCGGGAGTTAGGTACAATGAGCAGTTCTTC

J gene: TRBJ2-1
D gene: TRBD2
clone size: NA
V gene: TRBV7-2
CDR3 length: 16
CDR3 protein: CASSLDPGGITNEQFF
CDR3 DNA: TGTGCCAGCAGCCTTGATCCGGGAGGGATAACCAATGAGCAGTTCTTC

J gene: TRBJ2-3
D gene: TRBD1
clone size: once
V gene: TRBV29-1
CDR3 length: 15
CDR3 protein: CSVERTGYSTDTQYF
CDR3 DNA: TGCAGCGTTGAACGGACAGGCTACAGCACAGATACGCAGTATTTT

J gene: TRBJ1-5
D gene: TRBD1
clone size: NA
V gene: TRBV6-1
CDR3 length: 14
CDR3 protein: CASSETGGRQPQHF
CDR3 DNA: TGTGCCAGCAGTGAAACAGGGGGCCGGCAGCCCCAGCATTTT

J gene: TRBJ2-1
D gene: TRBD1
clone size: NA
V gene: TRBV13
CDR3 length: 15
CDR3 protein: CASSRDRNSYNEQFF
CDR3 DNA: TGTGCCAGCAGCCGGGACAGAAATTCATACAATGAGCAGTTCTTC

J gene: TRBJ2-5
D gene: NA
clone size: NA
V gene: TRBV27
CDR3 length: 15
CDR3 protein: CASSLWPGVGETQYF
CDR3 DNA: TGTGCCAGCAGTTTATGGCCGGGAGTCGGGGAGACCCAGTACTTC

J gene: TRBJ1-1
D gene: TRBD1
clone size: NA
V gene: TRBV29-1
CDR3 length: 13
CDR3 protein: CSSSGTANTEAFF
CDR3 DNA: TGCAGCTCAAGCGGGACAGCAAACACTGAAGCTTTCTTT

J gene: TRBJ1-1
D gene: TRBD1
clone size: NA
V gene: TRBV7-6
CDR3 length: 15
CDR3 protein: CASSLGTGVFAEAFF
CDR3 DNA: TGTGCCAGCAGCCTGGGGACAGGGGTCTTCGCTGAAGCTTTCTTT

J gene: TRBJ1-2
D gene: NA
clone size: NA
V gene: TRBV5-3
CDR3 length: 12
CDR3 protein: CARSLRPNFYTF
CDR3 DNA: TGTGCCAGAAGCTTACGACCAAACTTCTACACCTTC

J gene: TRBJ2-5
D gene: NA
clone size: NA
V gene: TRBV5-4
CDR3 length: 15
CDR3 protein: CASSLPAQAGETQYF
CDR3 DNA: TGTGCCAGCAGCTTGCCGGCTCAGGCGGGAGAGACCCAGTACTTC

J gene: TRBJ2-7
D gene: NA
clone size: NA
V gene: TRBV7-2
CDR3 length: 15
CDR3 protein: CASSSQPGRTYEQYF
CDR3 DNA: TGTGCCAGCAGCTCCCAACCGGGACGGACCTACGAGCAGTACTTC

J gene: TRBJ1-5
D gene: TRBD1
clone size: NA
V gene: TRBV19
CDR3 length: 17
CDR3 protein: CASSVRDRGGGNQPQHF
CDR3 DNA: TGTGCCAGTAGTGTTCGGGACAGGGGGGGCGGCAATCAGCCCCAGCATTTT

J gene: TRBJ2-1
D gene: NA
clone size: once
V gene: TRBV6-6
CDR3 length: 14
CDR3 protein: CASSVGSSYNEQFF
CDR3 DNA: TGTGCCAGCTCCGTGGGAAGCTCCTACAATGAGCAGTTCTTC

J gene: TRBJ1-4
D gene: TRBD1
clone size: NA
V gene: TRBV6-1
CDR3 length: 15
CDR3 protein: CASSDVQGANEKLFF
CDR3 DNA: TGTGCCAGCAGTGACGTACAGGGGGCGAATGAAAAACTGTTTTTT

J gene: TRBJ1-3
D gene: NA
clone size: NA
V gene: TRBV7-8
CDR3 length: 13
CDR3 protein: CASSLVTRDTIYF
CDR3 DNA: TGTGCCAGCAGCTTAGTGACCCGAGACACCATATATTTT

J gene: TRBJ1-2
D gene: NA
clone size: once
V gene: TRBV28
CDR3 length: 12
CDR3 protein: CASRRGWRGYTF
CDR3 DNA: TGTGCCAGCAGACGGGGGTGGAGGGGCTACACCTTC

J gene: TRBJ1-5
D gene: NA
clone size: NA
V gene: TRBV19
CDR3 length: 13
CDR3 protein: CASSIGAWEPQHF
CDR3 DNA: TGTGCCAGTAGTATAGGTGCCTGGGAGCCCCAGCATTTT

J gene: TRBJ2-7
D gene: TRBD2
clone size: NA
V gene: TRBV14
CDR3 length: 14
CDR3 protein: CASRGSGASYEQYF
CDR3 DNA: TGTGCCAGCAGGGGCAGCGGGGCCTCCTACGAGCAGTACTTC

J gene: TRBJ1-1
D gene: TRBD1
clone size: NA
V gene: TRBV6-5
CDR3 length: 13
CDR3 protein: CASSPQGLTEAFF
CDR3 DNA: TGTGCCAGCAGTCCACAGGGGCTGACTGAAGCTTTCTTT

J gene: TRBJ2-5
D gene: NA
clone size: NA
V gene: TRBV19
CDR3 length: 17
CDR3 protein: CASSTDPRDKGQETQYF
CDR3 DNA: TGTGCCAGTAGTACCGACCCCCGGGATAAGGGGCAAGAGACCCAGTACTTC

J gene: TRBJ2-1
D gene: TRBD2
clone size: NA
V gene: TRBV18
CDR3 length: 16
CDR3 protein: CASSPIAGAMYNEQFF
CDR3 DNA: TGTGCCAGCTCACCTATAGCGGGAGCTATGTACAATGAGCAGTTCTTC

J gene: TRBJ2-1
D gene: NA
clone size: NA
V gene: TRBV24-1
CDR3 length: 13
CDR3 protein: CATSATDSNEQFF
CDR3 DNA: TGTGCCACCAGTGCCACGGACAGCAATGAGCAGTTCTTC

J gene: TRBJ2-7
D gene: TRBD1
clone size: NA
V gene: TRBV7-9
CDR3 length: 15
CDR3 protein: CASSLRGQVIYEQYF
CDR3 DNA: TGTGCCAGCAGCCTAAGGGGACAGGTTATCTACGAGCAGTACTTC

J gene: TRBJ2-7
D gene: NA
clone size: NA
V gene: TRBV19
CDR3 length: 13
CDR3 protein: CASISRDSHEQYF
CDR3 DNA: TGTGCCAGTATTTCCCGGGACTCCCACGAGCAGTACTTC

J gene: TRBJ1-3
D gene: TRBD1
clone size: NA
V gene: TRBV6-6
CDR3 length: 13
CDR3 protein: CASNRGSGNTIYF
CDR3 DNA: TGTGCCAGTAACAGGGGCTCTGGAAACACCATATATTTT

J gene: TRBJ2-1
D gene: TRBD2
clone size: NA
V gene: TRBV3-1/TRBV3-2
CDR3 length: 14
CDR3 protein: CASRGGSSYNEQFF
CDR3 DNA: TGTGCCAGCAGGGGAGGGAGCTCCTACAATGAGCAGTTCTTC

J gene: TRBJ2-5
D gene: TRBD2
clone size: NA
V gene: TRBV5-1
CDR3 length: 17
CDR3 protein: CASSLGVATSGQETQYF
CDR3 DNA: TGCGCCAGCAGCTTGGGGGTAGCGACTAGCGGGCAAGAGACCCAGTACTTC

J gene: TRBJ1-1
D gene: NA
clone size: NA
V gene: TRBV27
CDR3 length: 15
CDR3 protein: CASRGLGSLNTEAFF
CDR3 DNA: TGTGCCAGCAGAGGATTGGGGAGTCTGAACACTGAAGCTTTCTTT

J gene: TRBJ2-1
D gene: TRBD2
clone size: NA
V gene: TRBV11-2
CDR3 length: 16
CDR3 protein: CASSSTLAGFSNEQFF
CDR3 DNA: TGTGCCAGCAGCTCGACACTAGCGGGATTTAGCAATGAGCAGTTCTTC

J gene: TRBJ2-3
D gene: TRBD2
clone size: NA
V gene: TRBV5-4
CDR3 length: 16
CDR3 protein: CASRPTSGIGTDTQYF
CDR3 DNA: TGTGCCAGCAGGCCGACTAGCGGGATCGGAACAGATACGCAGTATTTT

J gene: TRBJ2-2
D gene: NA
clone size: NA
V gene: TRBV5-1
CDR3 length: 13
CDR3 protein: CAAPRGLVGELFF
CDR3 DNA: TGCGCCGCTCCCCGGGGGCTGGTCGGGGAGCTGTTTTTT

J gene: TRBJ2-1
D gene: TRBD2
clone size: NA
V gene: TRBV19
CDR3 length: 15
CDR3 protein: CASSEGGSRYNEQFF
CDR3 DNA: TGTGCCAGTAGTGAGGGCGGGAGCCGTTACAATGAGCAGTTCTTC

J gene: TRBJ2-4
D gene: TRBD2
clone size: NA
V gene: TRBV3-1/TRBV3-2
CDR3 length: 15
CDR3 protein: CASSQAVAGGNIQYF
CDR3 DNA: TGTGCCAGCAGCCAAGCCGTAGCGGGGGGAAACATTCAGTACTTC

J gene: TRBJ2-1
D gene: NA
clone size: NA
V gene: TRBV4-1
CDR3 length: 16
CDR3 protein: CASSQAQIGLYNEQFF
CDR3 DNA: TGCGCCAGCAGCCAAGCCCAGATCGGCCTGTACAATGAGCAGTTCTTC

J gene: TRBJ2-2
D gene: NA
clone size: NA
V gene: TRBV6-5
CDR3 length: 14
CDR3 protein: CASSYSGNTGELFF
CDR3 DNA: TGTGCCAGCAGTTACTCGGGGAACACCGGGGAGCTGTTTTTT

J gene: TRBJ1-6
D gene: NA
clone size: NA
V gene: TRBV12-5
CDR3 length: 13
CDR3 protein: CASGLDGSSPLHF
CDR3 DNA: TGTGCTAGTGGTTTGGACGGGAGTTCACCCCTCCACTTT

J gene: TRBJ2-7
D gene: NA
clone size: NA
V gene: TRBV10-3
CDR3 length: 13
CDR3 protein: CAIRPDVSYEQYF
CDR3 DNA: TGTGCCATCAGGCCTGACGTCTCGTACGAGCAGTACTTC

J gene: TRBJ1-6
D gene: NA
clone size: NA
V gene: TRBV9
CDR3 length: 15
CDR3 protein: CASSVKAAYNSPLHF
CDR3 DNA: TGTGCCAGCAGCGTAAAAGCAGCCTATAATTCACCCCTCCACTTT

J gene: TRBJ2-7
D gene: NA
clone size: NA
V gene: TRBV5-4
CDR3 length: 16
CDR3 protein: CASSYEGGLVSYEQYF
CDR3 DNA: TGTGCCAGCAGCTACGAGGGGGGACTGGTCTCCTACGAGCAGTACTTC

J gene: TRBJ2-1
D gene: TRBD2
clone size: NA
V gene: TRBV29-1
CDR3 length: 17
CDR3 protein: CSVEGGTTISSYNEQFF
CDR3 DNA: TGCAGCGTTGAAGGGGGGACTACTATTAGCTCCTACAATGAGCAGTTCTTC

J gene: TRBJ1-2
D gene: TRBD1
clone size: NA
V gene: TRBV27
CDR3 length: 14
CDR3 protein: CASSLSGQGAGYTF
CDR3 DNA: TGTGCCAGCAGTTTATCGGGACAGGGGGCGGGCTACACCTTC

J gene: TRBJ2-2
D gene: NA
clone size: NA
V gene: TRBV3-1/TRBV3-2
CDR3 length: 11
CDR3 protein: CASSGAGELFF
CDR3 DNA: TGTGCCAGCAGCGGAGCGGGGGAGCTGTTTTTT

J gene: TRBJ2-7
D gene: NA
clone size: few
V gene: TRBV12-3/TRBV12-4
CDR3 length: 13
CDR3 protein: CASSYRVTYEQYF
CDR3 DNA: TGTGCCAGCAGCTACAGGGTAACCTACGAGCAGTACTTC

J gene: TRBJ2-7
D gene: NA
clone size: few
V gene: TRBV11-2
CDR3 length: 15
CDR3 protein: CASSLENYLTGEQYF
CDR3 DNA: TGTGCCAGCAGCTTAGAAAACTACCTAACAGGCGAGCAGTACTTC

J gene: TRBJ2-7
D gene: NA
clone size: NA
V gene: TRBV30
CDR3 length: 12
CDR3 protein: CAWGRDSDEQYF
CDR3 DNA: TGTGCCTGGGGGCGTGATTCTGACGAGCAGTACTTC

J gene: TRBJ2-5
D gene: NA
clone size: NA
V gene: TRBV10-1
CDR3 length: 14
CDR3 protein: CASNVLGYQETQYF
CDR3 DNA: TGCGCCAGCAACGTGTTGGGGTACCAAGAGACCCAGTACTTC

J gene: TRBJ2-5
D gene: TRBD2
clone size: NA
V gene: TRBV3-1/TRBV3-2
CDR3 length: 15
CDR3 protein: CASSPLQSGVETQYF
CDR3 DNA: TGTGCCAGCAGCCCCCTTCAAAGCGGGGTTGAGACCCAGTACTTC

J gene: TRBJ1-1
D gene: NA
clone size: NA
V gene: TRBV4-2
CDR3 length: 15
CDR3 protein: CASSPGGEPNTEAFF
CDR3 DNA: TGTGCCAGCAGCCCGGGGGGGGAACCGAACACTGAAGCTTTCTTT

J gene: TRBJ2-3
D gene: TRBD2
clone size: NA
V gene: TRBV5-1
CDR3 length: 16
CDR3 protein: CASSSIAGGPTDTQYF
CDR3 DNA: TGCGCCAGCAGCTCAATAGCGGGGGGGCCCACAGATACGCAGTATTTT

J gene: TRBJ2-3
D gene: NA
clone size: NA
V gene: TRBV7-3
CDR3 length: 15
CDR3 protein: CASSSGTLSTDTQYF
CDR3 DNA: TGTGCCAGCAGCTCCGGGACTCTTAGCACAGATACGCAGTATTTT

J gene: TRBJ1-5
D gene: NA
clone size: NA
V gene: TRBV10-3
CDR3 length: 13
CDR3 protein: CAISESIDQPQHF
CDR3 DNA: TGTGCCATCAGTGAGTCGATCGATCAGCCCCAGCATTTT

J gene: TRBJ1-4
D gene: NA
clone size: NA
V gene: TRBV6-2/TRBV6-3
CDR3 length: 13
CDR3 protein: CASSQGRREKLFF
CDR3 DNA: TGTGCCAGCAGTCAGGGAAGAAGAGAAAAACTGTTTTTT